These 21 T cell receptor beta chains share one sample of origin, sequenced in a study of Ad26.COV2.S vaccination and SARS-CoV-2 variants. Clones were read by immunoSEQ multiplex PCR, and TCRdb kept only the in-frame ones, dropping some. The data show approximately 400,000 clones, around 82% seen once. Treatment of the sample: approximately 18 received Ad26.COV2.S at low or high dose, single or two shots; about 5 received placebo; per-sample allocation not given. Sampling took place 63 days after the first vaccine or placebo injection. Sequences were derived from peripheral blood, sampled in a trial of Ad26.COV2.S vaccine versus placebo. These receptors came from a person between 18 and 60 years old who received the Ad26.COV2.S COVID-19 vaccine or a placebo.

The chain couples TRBV6-1 to TRBJ2-1; D possibly corresponds to TRBD2 (5 bases). Germline V CDR1 and CDR2: MNHNS, SASEGT. CDR3 length equals 15 residues. V shed 1 base and J shed 0 bases, with 7 bases lying between them. The CDR3 DNA reads TGTGCCAGCAGTGAAGTCGGAGGCTCCTACAATGAGCAGTTCTTC. Its translation is CASSEVGGSYNEQFF.

The chain uses TRBV11-2 and TRBJ2-3; D possibly corresponds to TRBD2 (5 bases). With 4 bases removed from V and 4 bases from J, the gap between germline ends came to 15 bases. This CDR3 has 15 residues. Germline CDR1 is SGHAT and CDR2 is FQNNGV. CDR3 nucleotides: TGTGCCAGCAGCTCTCGAGGAGGCATCGCAGATACGCAGTATTTT. This sequence encodes CASSSRGGIADTQYF. Using reference TRBV11-2 and TRBJ2-3 for the parts outside the CDR3, the full variable domain is EAGVAQSPRYKIIEKRQSVAFWCNPISGHATLYWYQQILGQGPKLLIQFQNNGVVDDSQLPKDRFSAERLKGVDSTLKIQPAKLEDSAVYLCASSSRGGIADTQYFGPGTRLTVL.

This chain joins TRBV19 and TRBJ1-1, with 7 bases identical to TRBD1. CDR1 is LNHDA and CDR2 is SQIVND in the germline V gene (reference sequence). CDR3 length equals 13 residues. J gave up 6 bases and V 4 bases, and 5 bases lay outside the gene matches. CDR3 loop: CASSTGQGAEAFF. In DNA form, the CDR3 reads TGTGCCAGTAGTACAGGGCAGGGGGCTGAAGCTTTCTTT.

The CDR3 loop is CASSRERGRSGGYNEQFF. CDR3 bases: TGTGCCAGCTCACGCGAGAGGGGGCGAAGTGGGGGATACAATGAGCAGTTCTTC. This rearrangement joins TRBV18 to TRBJ2-1, with TRBD1 matching over 7 bases. CDR3 length: 18 amino acids. J lost 4 bases, V lost 4 bases, and 16 bases had no gene match. The V gene's germline CDR1 is KGHSH and CDR2 LQKENI.

The V gene is TRBV4-1, the J gene TRBJ1-5; TRBD1 is a possible D gene (5 bases). This CDR3 comprises 16 residues. The germline CDR1 and CDR2 sequences are MGHRA and YSYEKL. V lost 3 bases and J lost 6, with 18 bases in between. CDR3 residues: CASSQPGRGFGQPQHF. The CDR3 bases are TGCGCCAGCAGCCAGCCCGGTAGGGGCTTCGGTCAGCCCCAGCATTTT.

Here the CDR3 DNA reads TGTGCCAGCGGGCCTAACAGGAACGAGCAGTACTTC. Translated: CASGPNRNEQYF. V gene TRBV11-2 combines with J gene TRBJ2-7; a weak D match, TRBD1 (5 bases). V was cut by 8 bases and J by 5 bases, with 13 bases left in between. The CDR3 is made up of 12 amino acids. Germline CDR1 reads SGHAT; CDR2 reads FQNNGV.

This chain uses TRBV6-1 with TRBJ1-2; TRBD1 matches 8 bases. The V segment lost 3 bases and the J segment 3 bases; nucleotides outside the gene matches: 3. The CDR3 consists of 14 residues. CDR1 is MNHNS and CDR2 is SASEGT in the germline V gene. CDR3 sequence reads: CASSDGQGDYGYTF. CDR3 bases: TGTGCCAGCAGTGACGGACAGGGCGACTATGGCTACACCTTC.

The chain couples TRBV30 to TRBJ2-5, with 8 bases aligning to TRBD2. Trimming removed 5 bases from V and 4 bases from J; junction bases left unmatched: 6. This CDR3 spans 13 amino acids. Germline assignment: CDR1 GTSNPN and CDR2 SVGIG (reference sequence). This chain's CDR3 is CAWGGLAGETQYF. The CDR3 DNA follows: TGTGCCTGGGGGGGGCTAGCGGGAGAGACCCAGTACTTC.

The chain's CDR3 is CASSAPISRGQNEQYF. As DNA, the CDR3 is TGTGCCAGCAGCGCCCCAATCAGTCGGGGGCAGAACGAGCAGTACTTC. V and J are TRBV2 and TRBJ2-7, with D perhaps TRBD1 or TRBD2 (6 bases each). In germline, CDR1 is SNHLY, CDR2 FYNNEI. V was cut by 6 bases and J by 5 bases, with 23 bases left in between. This CDR3 is built from 16 residues.

The genes are TRBV19 and TRBJ1-1; 10 nucleotides line up with TRBD1. Trimming removed 10 bases from V and 5 bases from J; junction bases left unmatched: 4. CDR1 is LNHDA, CDR2 SQIVND, per germline (reference sequence). CDR3 size: 12 residues. This CDR3 is CATGQGGTEAFF. The CDR3 region has the DNA TGTGCCACCGGACAGGGGGGGACTGAAGCTTTCTTT.

This chain joins TRBV7-3 and TRBJ1-1, with TRBD1 as a possible D gene (6 bases). The V and J ends lost 3 bases and 5 bases respectively, with 13 bases between them. CDR3 length: 14 residues. Germline V CDR1 and CDR2: SGHTA, FQGTGA. CDR3 DNA: TGTGCCAGCAGCTTTGGTGGGGGCGCAACTGAAGCTTTCTTT. This codes for CASSFGGGATEAFF.

The table lists this clone with a few counts. The chain is built from TRBV14 and TRBJ2-7; TRBD2 matches at 12 bases. The CDR3 contains 17 residues. V gave up 6 bases and J gave up 3 bases; unmatched junction bases: 12. The germline gives CDR1 SGHDN, CDR2 FVKESK. Here the CDR3 reads CASSHAPGLAGRYEQYF. The CDR3, as DNA: TGTGCCAGCAGTCATGCCCCTGGACTAGCGGGGCGCTACGAGCAGTACTTC.

V usage is TRBV5-5 and J usage is TRBJ1-4; D possibly corresponds to TRBD1 (6 bases). With 0 bases removed from V and 0 bases from J, the gap between germline ends came to 9 bases. From germline, CDR1 is SGHKS and CDR2 YYEKEE (reference sequence). The CDR3 has 16 amino acids. The CDR3 DNA follows: TGTGCCAGCAGCTTGGGGACAGCTACAACTAATGAAAAACTGTTTTTT. Translated: CASSLGTATTNEKLFF. Looking up the rest from reference TRBV5-5 and TRBJ1-4 gives the full variable domain: DAGVTQSPTHLIKTRGQQVTLRCSPISGHKSVSWYQQVLGQGPQFIFQYYEKEERGRGNFPDRFSARQFPNYSSELNVNALLLGDSALYLCASSLGTATTNEKLFFGSGTQLSVL.

V usage is TRBV7-9 and J usage is TRBJ2-1; 10 nucleotides match TRBD2. This CDR3 comprises 16 residues. Germline V gene data show CDR1 as SEHNR and CDR2 as FQNEAQ (reference sequence). V trimming: 4 bases; J trimming: 3 bases; junction bases outside the gene matches: 6. CDR3 in DNA: TGTGCCAGCAGCTCTAGCGGGAGAGTCATCTACAATGAGCAGTTCTTC. This sequence encodes CASSSSGRVIYNEQFF.

V is TRBV3-1 (or the pseudogene TRBV3-2) and J is TRBJ2-7; tentatively, D is TRBD1 or TRBD2 (6 bases each). CDR1 is LGHDT, CDR2 YNNKEL, per germline (reference sequence). The CDR3 covers 16 residues. V lost 0 bases and J 7 bases, leaving 19 bases between the germline ends. The CDR3 reads CASSQDPAGPRGEQYF. The CDR3 coding sequence is TGTGCCAGCAGCCAAGATCCCGCGGGGCCGAGGGGGGAGCAGTACTTC.

The rearrangement links TRBV6-5 to TRBJ2-7; perhaps TRBD1 as D (5 bases). V lost 2 bases and J lost 6, with 17 bases in between. The CDR3 consists of 15 residues. The germline CDR1 and CDR2 sequences are MNHEY and SVGAGI. CDR3 amino acids: CASSYMGRVVGEQYF. CDR3 nucleotide sequence: TGTGCCAGCAGTTACATGGGCAGGGTGGTAGGCGAGCAGTACTTC.

The chain carries TRBV10-3 and TRBJ1-1, with D unclear. CDR1 and CDR2 (germline): ENHRY, SYGVKD. The CDR3 spans 12 residues. The germline V and J ends were trimmed by 8 bases and 4 bases, with 11 bases remaining between them. CDR3 loop: CAIQPPGTEAFF. CDR3 nucleotide sequence: TGTGCCATCCAACCGCCAGGCACTGAAGCTTTCTTT.

The chain has TRBV18 and TRBJ1-5; 10 bases agree with TRBD1. The length of the CDR3 is 14 residues. The ends lost 6 bases at V and 5 bases at J; junction bases unmatched: 4. CDR1 is KGHSH and CDR2 is LQKENI in the germline V gene. CDR3 sequence: CASSRGQGHQPQHF. Written as DNA, the CDR3 is TGTGCCAGCTCCCGGGGACAGGGGCATCAGCCCCAGCATTTT.

The chain links TRBV5-1 to TRBJ2-7, with D possibly being TRBD1 or TRBD2 (5 bases each). The length of the CDR3 is 13 residues. Germline V lookup: CDR1 SGHRS, CDR2 YFSETQ. The ends were cut back, 7 bases at V and 3 bases at J, with 14 bases in the middle. Written as DNA, the CDR3 is TGCGCCAGCCGAGGGTGGGGCGGCTACGAGCAGTACTTC. Amino acids: CASRGWGGYEQYF.

This sequence joins TRBV15 and TRBJ2-7, with D tentatively TRBD1 (6 bases). Germline assignment: CDR1 LNHNV and CDR2 YYDKDF (reference sequence). This CDR3 is built from 15 residues. V lost 3 bases and J 4 bases, leaving 16 bases between the germline ends. This CDR3 is CATSRDSRLRYEQYF. The CDR3 DNA reads TGTGCCACCAGCAGGGACAGCAGACTTCGATACGAGCAGTACTTC. Supplemented by reference TRBV15 and TRBJ2-7, the full variable domain reads DAMVIQNPRYQVTQFGKPVTLSCSQTLNHNVMYWYQQKSSQAPKLLFHYYDKDFNNEADTPDNFQSRRPNTSFCFLDIRSPGLGDTAMYLCATSRDSRLRYEQYFGPGTRLTVT.

This clone was counted a single time. This chain links TRBV5-5 with TRBJ2-7; D unresolved. CDR1 SGHKS and CDR2 YYEKEE come from the germline V gene (reference sequence). This CDR3 is 15 amino acids long. Between the trimmed V and J ends, which lost 0 bases and 3 bases, there was a span of 13 bases. The CDR3 reads CASSLDARSLYEQYF. Written as DNA, the CDR3 is TGTGCCAGCAGCTTGGACGCCCGTTCTCTCTACGAGCAGTACTTC.